This entry concerns a single T cell receptor (beta chain). These data are taken from a study of blood T cell repertoires in COVID-19. Study details: PBMCs, B-cell-depleted T cells, or T cells provided the cDNA or gDNA that made up the material.

The V and J ends lost 1 base and 4 bases respectively, with 16 bases between them. The CDR3 totals 16 residues. From germline, CDR1 is LGHNA and CDR2 YNFKEQ. TCRdb's table, derived via immunoSEQ multiplex PCR, lists solely in-frame clones and lacks some. The data show some 180,000 clones, about 78% seen once. The chain links TRBV4-2 to TRBJ1-1; a possible D gene is TRBD1 (5 bases). This TCR was sampled from a woman aged 50 to 65 with active or convalescent COVID-19. The sequencing sample was made of peripheral blood. CDR3 protein: CASSQVTGGSATEAFF. Here the CDR3 DNA reads TGTGCCAGCAGCCAAGTTACCGGGGGGTCGGCCACTGAAGCTTTCTTT.